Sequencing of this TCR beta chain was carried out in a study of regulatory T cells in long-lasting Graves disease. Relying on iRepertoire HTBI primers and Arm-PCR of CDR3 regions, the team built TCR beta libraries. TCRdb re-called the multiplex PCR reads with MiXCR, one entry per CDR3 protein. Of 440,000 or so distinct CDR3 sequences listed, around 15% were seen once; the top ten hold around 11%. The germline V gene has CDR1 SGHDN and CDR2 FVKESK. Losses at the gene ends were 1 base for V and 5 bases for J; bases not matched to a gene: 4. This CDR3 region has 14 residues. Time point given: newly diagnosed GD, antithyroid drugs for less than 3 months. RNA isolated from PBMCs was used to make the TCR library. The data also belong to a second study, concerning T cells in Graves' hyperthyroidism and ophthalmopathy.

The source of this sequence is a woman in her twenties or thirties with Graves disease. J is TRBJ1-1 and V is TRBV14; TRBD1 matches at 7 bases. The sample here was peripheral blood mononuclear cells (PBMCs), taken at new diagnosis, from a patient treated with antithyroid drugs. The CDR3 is CASSQVDRATEAFF. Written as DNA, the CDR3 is TGTGCCAGCAGCCAAGTTGACAGGGCGACTGAAGCTTTCTTT.